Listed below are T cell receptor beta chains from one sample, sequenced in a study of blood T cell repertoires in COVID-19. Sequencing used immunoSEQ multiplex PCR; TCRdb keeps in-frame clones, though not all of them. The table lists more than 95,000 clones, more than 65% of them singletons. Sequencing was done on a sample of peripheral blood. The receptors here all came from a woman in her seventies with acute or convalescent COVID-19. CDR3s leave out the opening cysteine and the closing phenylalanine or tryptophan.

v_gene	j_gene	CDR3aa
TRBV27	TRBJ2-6	ASSGSSGANVLT
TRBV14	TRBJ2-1	ASSQDIAGTIYNEQF
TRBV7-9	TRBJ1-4	ASSREGVWEKLF
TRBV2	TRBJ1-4	ASSETGARNEKLF
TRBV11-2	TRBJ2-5	ASSFQGLGQETQY
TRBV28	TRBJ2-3	ASSLDNGITTDTQY
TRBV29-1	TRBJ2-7	SVAPTGGEQY
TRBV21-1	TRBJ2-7	ASSKPGQVNYEQY
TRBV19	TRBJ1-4	ASESGEKLF
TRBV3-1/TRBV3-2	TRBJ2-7	ASSQEGSSYYEQY
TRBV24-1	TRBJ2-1	ATSDPGENEQF
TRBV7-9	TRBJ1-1	ASSLGTVNTEAF
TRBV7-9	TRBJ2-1	ASSLSGDEQF
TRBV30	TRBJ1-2	AWSLDRAELNGYT
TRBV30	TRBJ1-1	AWSLPRTGVNTEAF
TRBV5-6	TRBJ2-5	ASSLAGTSGAGY
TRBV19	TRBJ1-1	ASSVQGGNTEAF
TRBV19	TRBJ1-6	ASSSGTGASPLH
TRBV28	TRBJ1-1	ASETGMTEAF
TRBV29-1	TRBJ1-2	SVEKAGLLQGYT
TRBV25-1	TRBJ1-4	ASSEPPGETGSREKLF
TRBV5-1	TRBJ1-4	ASSLAGTITEKLF
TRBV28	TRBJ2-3	ASSLSRGLGGVADTQY
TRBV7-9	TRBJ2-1	ASSLGGIYNEQF
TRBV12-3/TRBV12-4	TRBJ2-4	ASSLQGNIQY
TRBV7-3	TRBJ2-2	ASSLRTGYPNTGELF
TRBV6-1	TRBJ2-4	ASSEGRASGRENIQY
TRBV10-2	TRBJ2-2	ASRGQGAGELF
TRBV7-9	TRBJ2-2	ASSLGRSTGELF
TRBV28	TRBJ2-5	ASSPGHLDPIQTQY
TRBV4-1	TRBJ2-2	ASSQDPGLVGGELF
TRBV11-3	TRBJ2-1	ASSLRPGQPRDEQF
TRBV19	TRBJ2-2	ASSMAWTLGELF
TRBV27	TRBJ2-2	ASSFVGLAGDKAGELF
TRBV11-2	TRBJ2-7	ASSLERGTYEQY
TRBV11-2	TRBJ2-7	ASSPIGRSRGVSYEQY
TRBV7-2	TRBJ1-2	ASSRDRVPSYGYT
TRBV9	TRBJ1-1	ASSVAGGSEAF
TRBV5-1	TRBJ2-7	ASSPGTGAYEQY
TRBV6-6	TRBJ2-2	ASILLGAGDTGELF
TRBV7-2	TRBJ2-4	ASSPGAGGLAKNIQY
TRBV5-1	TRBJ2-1	ATLSGLAYNEQF
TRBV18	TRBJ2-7	ASSPRDRLSSYEQY